Included here is one T cell receptor beta chain sequence, with context. Its antigen is currently unknown. This sample was taken from a study of shared clonotypes between healthy human individuals. Clones were read by immunoSEQ multiplex PCR, and TCRdb kept only the in-frame ones, dropping some. Among some 2.1 million clones listed, approximately 94% were seen once. CD45RO-negative, CCR7-positively selected cells formed the naive CD8 fraction, excluding terminally differentiated effector memory CD45RA+ cells. Per germline, CDR1 SGHRS and CDR2 YFSETQ. Trimming removed 2 bases from V and 7 bases from J, with 10 bases in between. CDR3 length: 13 residues. Points from the study as a whole: Sharing across four donors was seen in 4% to 6.5% of naive CD4 clonotypes.

Sequencing was carried out using naive CD8+ T cells sorted from blood. The receptor was isolated from a young man in good health. The chain recombines TRBV5-1 with TRBJ2-1; D is unresolved. The CDR3 DNA reads as TGCGCCAGCAGCTTTCGAGTTGCGAATGAGCAGTTCTTC. It yields the protein CASSFRVANEQFF.